Below are 5 T cell receptor beta chains sequenced from a single sample in a study of CD8 T cells in Susac syndrome. About 0.5 to 1 ug RNA was reverse transcribed with random hexamers. TCRdb reprocessed the immunoSEQ multiplex PCR reads with MiXCR, giving one entry per CDR3 protein. The table has about 73,000 distinct CDR3 sequences, approximately 94% seen once; the top ten hold roughly 0.39%. Sequenced input: CD8+ T cells from PBMCs. The receptors were gathered from a human donor with multiple sclerosis.

This clonotype was seen only once. V usage is TRBV19 and J usage is TRBJ1-1; 7 nucleotides align to TRBD1. Germline V gives CDR1 LNHDA, CDR2 SQIVND (reference sequence). Unmatched junction bases numbered 6, after V lost 5 bases and J lost 3 bases. The CDR3 runs 14 residues. This chain's CDR3 is CASSLQGRHTEAFF. CDR3 DNA: TGTGCCAGTAGTCTACAGGGGAGGCACACTGAAGCTTTCTTT.

CDR3 sequence: CASKQGGEKLFF. The CDR3 nucleotides are TGTGCCAGCAAACAGGGGGGGGAAAAACTGTTTTTT. The chain has TRBV27 and TRBJ1-4; 8 bases match TRBD1. Trimming removed 7 bases from V and 8 bases from J; junction bases left unmatched: 3. The CDR3 has 12 residues. Looked up from germline, CDR1 is MNHEY and CDR2 is SMNVEV (reference sequence). Complete variable domain (other parts from reference TRBV27 and TRBJ1-4): EAQVTQNPRYLITVTGKKLTVTCSQNMNHEYMSWYRQDPGLGLRQIYYSMNVEVTDKGDVPEGYKVSRKEKRNFPLILESPSPNQTSLYFCASKQGGEKLFFGSGTQLSVL.

This chain uses TRBV7-9 with TRBJ1-2; unclear D gene. CDR3 size: 16 residues. Trimming shortened V by 1 base and J by 0 bases, and 12 bases separated the two germline ends. The germline V gene encodes CDR1 SEHNR and CDR2 FQNEAQ (reference sequence). CDR3 residues: CASSLDWRESNYGYTF. The CDR3 coding sequence is TGTGCCAGCAGCTTAGACTGGCGAGAATCTAACTATGGCTACACCTTC.

Written as DNA, the CDR3 is TGTGCCAGCAGTTACCCTTCCGGACAGGCTGCAAATCAGCCCCAGCATTTT. This gives the protein CASSYPSGQAANQPQHF. The rearrangement joins TRBV6-5 to TRBJ1-5; 7 bases are shared with TRBD1. V was pared by 2 bases and J by 4 bases, with 11 bases of the junction left unmatched. Per the germline V gene, CDR1 is MNHEY and CDR2 is SVGAGI. The length of the CDR3 is 17 residues.

The genes are TRBV19 and TRBJ2-2; 7 bases map to TRBD1. V dropped 7 bases and J dropped 4; count of bases not matched to a gene: 6. Germline CDR1 reads LNHDA; CDR2 reads SQIVND (reference sequence). This CDR3 contains 14 residues. Here the CDR3 DNA reads TGTGCCAGTATTCCGAGGGGGCTCACCGGGGAGCTGTTTTTT. Encoded protein: CASIPRGLTGELFF.